These 14 T cell receptor beta chains originate from one sample sequenced in a study of T cells in Graves' hyperthyroidism and ophthalmopathy. Researchers took RNA transcripts and amplified the TCR beta CDR3 regions from them. An initial round of RT-PCR targeting the TCR CDR3 relied on the HTBI primer set. TCRdb used MiXCR to reprocess the multiplex PCR reads, holding one entry per CDR3 protein. This repertoire shows 550,000 to 800,000 distinct CDR3 sequences, approximately 16% found once; its top ten account for around 8%. The material sequenced was blood. The receptors originated from a man in his late teens or twenties with Graves' hyperthyroidism.

Note on this clonotype: A clone one base away is much larger, so this may be a read error. This chain links TRBV5-1 with TRBJ2-1; unclear D gene. The CDR3 loop spans 13 amino acids. Germline values: CDR1 SGHRS, CDR2 YFSETQ. CDR3 loop: CASSSLGYNERFF. CDR3 nucleotides: TGCGCCAGCAGCTCCCTGGGGTACAATGAGCGGTTCTTC.

This clonotype turned up a few times. This may be a read error: a much more frequent sequence differs by one nucleotide. The rearrangement uses TRBV5-1 and TRBJ2-2, with a weak D call TRBD1 (6 bases). The V gene's germline CDR1 is SGHRS and CDR2 YFSETQ. This CDR3 region has 13 residues. The CDR3 reads CASSPTGTGELSF. CDR3 sequence (DNA): TGCGCCAGCAGCCCCACAGGGACCGGGGAGCTGTCTTTT.

This clonotype has ten or more counts. V usage is TRBV24-1 and J usage is TRBJ2-3; the match to TRBD1 covers 9 bases. V lost 2 bases, J lost 3 bases, and 11 bases stayed unmatched. The CDR3 has 18 residues. The germline gives CDR1 KGHDR, CDR2 SFDVKD. CDR3 sequence reads: CATSDSSPGTGLTDTQYF. The DNA for the CDR3 is TGTGCCACCAGTGATTCATCCCCCGGGACAGGGTTAACAGATACGCAGTATTTT.

This clonotype was observed a handful of times. The chain recombines TRBV6-4 with TRBJ2-1; no clear D. The CDR3 extends over 14 amino acids. Deletions cut 5 bases from V and 5 bases from J, with 13 bases between. From germline, CDR1 is MRHNA and CDR2 SNTAGT. The CDR3 DNA reads TGTGCCAGCAGTCCCTCACACGGCAACAATGAGCAGTTCTTC. As protein: CASSPSHGNNEQFF.

This clonotype was counted at least ten times. This chain connects TRBV12-3 or TRBV12-4 to TRBJ2-3; 11 nucleotides align to TRBD2. This CDR3 spans 17 amino acids. V lost 1 base and J lost 2; bases outside the gene matches: 5. The CDR3 loop reads CASSLGLAGGLTDTQYF. CDR3 coding DNA: TGTGCCAGCAGTTTAGGGCTAGCGGGAGGACTCACAGATACGCAGTATTTT.

This clonotype has just a few counts. The genes are TRBV27 and TRBJ2-7; possible D gene TRBD1, 6 bases. V was clipped by 3 bases and J by 2 bases, with 11 bases between them. The germline V gene has CDR1 MNHEY and CDR2 SMNVEV (reference sequence). There are 14 residues in the CDR3. The CDR3 reads CASSFSGHTYEQYF. The DNA for the CDR3 is TGTGCCAGCAGTTTTTCGGGACATACCTACGAGCAGTACTTC.

This clonotype has a count of ten or more. The chain joins TRBV28 to TRBJ1-5, with no clear D. V was cut by 6 bases and J by 10 bases, with 13 bases left in between. Germline CDR1 reads MDHEN; CDR2 reads SYDVKM. The CDR3 extends over 12 amino acids. CDR3: CASSRISRPQHF. CDR3 bases: TGTGCCAGCAGCCGGATCAGTCGTCCCCAGCATTTT. Full variable domain (rest looked up from reference TRBV28 and TRBJ1-5): DVKVTQSSRYLVKRTGEKVFLECVQDMDHENMFWYRQDPGLGLRLIYFSYDVKMKEKGDIPEGYSVSREKKERFSLILESASTNQTSMYLCASSRISRPQHFGDGTRLSIL.

This chain connects TRBV7-2 to TRBJ2-5; D remains ambiguous. With 4 bases removed from V and 6 bases from J, the gap between germline ends came to 9 bases. Germline values: CDR1 SGHTA, CDR2 FQGNSA. CDR3 length: 12 residues. The CDR3 DNA is TGTGCCAGCAGCTCCCCCCTTAAGACCCAGTACTTC. Its protein is CASSSPLKTQYF. Using reference TRBV7-2 and TRBJ2-5 for the parts outside the CDR3, the full variable domain is GAGVSQSPSNKVTEKGKDVELRCDPISGHTALYWYRQSLGQGLEFLIYFQGNSAPDKSGLPSDRFSAERTGGSVSTLTIQRTQQEDSAVYLCASSSPLKTQYFGPGTRLLVL.

This clonotype was seen only a few times. This chain joins TRBV6-1 and TRBJ1-1; 9 nucleotides agree with TRBD1. This CDR3 comprises 15 residues. Germline CDR1 is MNHNS and CDR2 is SASEGT. After removal of 7 bases from V and 3 bases from J, the junction contained 9 bases not matched to a gene. CDR3 DNA sequence: TGTGCCAGCACCAGCCCAGGGACAGGGTACACTGAAGCTTTCTTT. It yields the protein CASTSPGTGYTEAFF.

This clonotype was observed many times. V and J are TRBV28 and TRBJ2-7; the D gene is possibly TRBD2 (5 bases). Germline V gene data show CDR1 as MDHEN and CDR2 as SYDVKM. This CDR3 is 12 amino acids long. Trimming left V 11 bases short and J 3 bases short, with 14 bases between. CDR3: CAAKEGGYEQYF. The DNA of the CDR3 is TGTGCCGCGAAAGAGGGTGGCTACGAGCAGTACTTC.

This clonotype has just a few counts. The chain employs TRBV28 and TRBJ2-5; a weak D match, TRBD1 (6 bases). The CDR3 contains 13 residues. V was cut by 6 bases and J by 4 bases, with 12 bases left in between. Germline lookup yields CDR1 MDHEN and CDR2 SYDVKM. The CDR3 DNA reads TGTGCCAGCAGAGCTACAGGGTTAGAGACCCAGTACTTC. Residues: CASRATGLETQYF.

The V and J genes are TRBV7-2 and TRBJ2-7; D is unclear. The CDR3 consists of 11 residues. Germline CDR1 SGHTA, CDR2 FQGNSA. With 6 bases removed from V and 6 bases from J, the gap between germline ends came to 9 bases. CDR3 DNA: TGTGCCAGCAGAAGAGAAGGCGAGCAGTACTTC. Translation: CASRREGEQYF.

This sequence joins TRBV25-1 and TRBJ2-3; D remains unclear. This CDR3 comprises 14 residues. The germline CDR1 and CDR2 sequences are MGHDK and SYGVNS. V lost 0 bases and J 3 bases, leaving 7 bases between the germline ends. CDR3 in amino acids: CASSEYPSTDTQYF. The CDR3 DNA reads as TGTGCCAGCAGTGAATATCCCTCGACAGATACGCAGTATTTT.

This clonotype was counted many times. This rearrangement joins TRBV12-5 to TRBJ2-1; tentatively, D is TRBD2 (6 bases). This CDR3 has 16 amino acids. V was shortened by 4 bases and J by 3 bases, with 16 bases between the two germline ends. Germline CDR1 LGHNT, CDR2 FRNRAP. The CDR3, as DNA: TGTGCTAGTGGTTGGGTGGGTGGAGGGTACTACAATGAGCAGTTCTTC. Protein: CASGWVGGGYYNEQFF.